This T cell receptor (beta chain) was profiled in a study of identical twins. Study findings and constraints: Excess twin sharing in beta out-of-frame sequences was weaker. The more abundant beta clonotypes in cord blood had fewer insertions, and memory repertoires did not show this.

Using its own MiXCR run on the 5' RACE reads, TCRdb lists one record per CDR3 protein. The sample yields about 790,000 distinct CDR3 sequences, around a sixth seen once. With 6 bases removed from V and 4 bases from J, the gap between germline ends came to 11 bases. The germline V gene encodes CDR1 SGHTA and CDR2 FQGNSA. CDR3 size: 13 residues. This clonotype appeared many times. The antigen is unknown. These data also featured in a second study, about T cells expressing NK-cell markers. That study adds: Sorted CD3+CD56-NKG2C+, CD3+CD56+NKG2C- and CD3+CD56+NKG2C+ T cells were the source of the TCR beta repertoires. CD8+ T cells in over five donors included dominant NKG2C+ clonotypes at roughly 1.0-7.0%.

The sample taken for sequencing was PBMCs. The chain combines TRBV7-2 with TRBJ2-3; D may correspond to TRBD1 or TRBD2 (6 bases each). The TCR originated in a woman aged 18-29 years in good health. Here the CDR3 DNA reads TGTGCCAGCAGTTCGAGGGGGGCAGATACGCAGTATTTT. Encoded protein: CASSSRGADTQYF. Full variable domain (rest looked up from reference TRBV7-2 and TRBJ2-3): GAGVSQSPSNKVTEKGKDVELRCDPISGHTALYWYRQSLGQGLEFLIYFQGNSAPDKSGLPSDRFSAERTGGSVSTLTIQRTQQEDSAVYLCASSSRGADTQYFGPGTRLTVL.